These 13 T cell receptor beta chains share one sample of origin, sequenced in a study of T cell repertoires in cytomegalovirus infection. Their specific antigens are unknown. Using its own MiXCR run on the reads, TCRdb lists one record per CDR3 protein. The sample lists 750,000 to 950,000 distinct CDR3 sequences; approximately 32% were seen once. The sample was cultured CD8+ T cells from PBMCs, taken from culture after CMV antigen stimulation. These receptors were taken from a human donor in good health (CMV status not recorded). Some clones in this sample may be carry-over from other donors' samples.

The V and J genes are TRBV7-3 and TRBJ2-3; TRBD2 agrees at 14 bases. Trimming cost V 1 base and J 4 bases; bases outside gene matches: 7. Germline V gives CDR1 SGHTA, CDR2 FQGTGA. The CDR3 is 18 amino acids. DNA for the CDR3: TGTGCCAGCAGCTTAATTGGGGGACTAGCGGGGGCTTCAGATACGCAGTATTTT. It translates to CASSLIGGLAGASDTQYF.

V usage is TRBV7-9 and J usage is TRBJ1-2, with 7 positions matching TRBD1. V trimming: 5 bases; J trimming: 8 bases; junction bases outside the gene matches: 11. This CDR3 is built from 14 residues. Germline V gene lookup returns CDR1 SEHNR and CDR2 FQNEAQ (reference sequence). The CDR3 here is CASSPRGGARGYTF. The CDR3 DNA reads TGTGCCAGCAGCCCCAGGGGGGGGGCGCGGGGCTACACCTTC.

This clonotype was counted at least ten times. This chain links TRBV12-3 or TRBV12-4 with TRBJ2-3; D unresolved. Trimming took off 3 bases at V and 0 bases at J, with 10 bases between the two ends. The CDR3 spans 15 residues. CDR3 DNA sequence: TGTGCCAGCAGTTTTTACAGCACTAGCACAGATACGCAGTATTTT. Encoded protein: CASSFYSTSTDTQYF.

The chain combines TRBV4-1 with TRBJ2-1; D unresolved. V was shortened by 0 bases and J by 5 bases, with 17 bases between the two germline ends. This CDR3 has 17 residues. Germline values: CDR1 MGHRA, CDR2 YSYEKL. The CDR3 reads CASSQDRYGSLDNEQFF. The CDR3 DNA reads TGCGCCAGCAGCCAAGATCGCTACGGCTCATTGGACAATGAGCAGTTCTTC.

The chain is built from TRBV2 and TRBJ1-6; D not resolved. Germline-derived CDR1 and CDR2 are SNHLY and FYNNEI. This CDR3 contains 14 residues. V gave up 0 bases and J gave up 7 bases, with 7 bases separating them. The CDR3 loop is CASSEALGNSPLHF. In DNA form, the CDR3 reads TGTGCCAGCAGTGAAGCGCTGGGGAATTCACCCCTCCACTTT.

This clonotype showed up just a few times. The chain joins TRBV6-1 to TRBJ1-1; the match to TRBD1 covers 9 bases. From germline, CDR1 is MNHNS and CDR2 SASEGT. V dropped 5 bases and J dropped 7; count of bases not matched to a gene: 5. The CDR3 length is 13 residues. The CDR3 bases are TGTGCCAGCAGTTCTATGACAGGGGGTGAAGCTTTCTTT. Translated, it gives CASSSMTGGEAFF.

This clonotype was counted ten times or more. CDR3 residues: CASSWGGGQAVETQYF. CDR3 nucleotide sequence: TGTGCCAGCAGCTGGGGGGGGGGCCAGGCTGTGGAGACCCAGTACTTC. The gene calls are TRBV7-9 and TRBJ2-5; D possibly corresponds to TRBD2 (7 bases). Germline V CDR1 and CDR2: SEHNR, FQNEAQ (reference sequence). The CDR3 is 16 residues long. The germline V and J ends were trimmed by 4 bases and 5 bases, with 20 bases remaining between them.

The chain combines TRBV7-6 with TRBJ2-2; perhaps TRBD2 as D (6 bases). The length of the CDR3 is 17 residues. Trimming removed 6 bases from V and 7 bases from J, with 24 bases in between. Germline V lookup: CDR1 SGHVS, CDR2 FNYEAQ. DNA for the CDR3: TGTGCCAGCAGAGAAACACTCACGGGGGAGGAAGGCGGGGAGCTGTTTTTT. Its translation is CASRETLTGEEGGELFF. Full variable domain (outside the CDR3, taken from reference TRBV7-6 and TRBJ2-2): GAGVSQSPRYKVTKRGQDVALRCDPISGHVSLYWYRQALGQGPEFLTYFNYEAQQDKSGLPNDRFSAERPEGSISTLTIQRTEQRDSAMYRCASRETLTGEEGGELFFGEGSRLTVL.

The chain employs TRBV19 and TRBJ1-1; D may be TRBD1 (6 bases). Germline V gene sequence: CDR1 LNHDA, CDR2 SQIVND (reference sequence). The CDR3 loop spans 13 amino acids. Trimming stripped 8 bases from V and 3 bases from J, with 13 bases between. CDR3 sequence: CASGPGVYTEAFF. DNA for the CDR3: TGTGCCAGTGGTCCAGGGGTATACACTGAAGCTTTCTTT.

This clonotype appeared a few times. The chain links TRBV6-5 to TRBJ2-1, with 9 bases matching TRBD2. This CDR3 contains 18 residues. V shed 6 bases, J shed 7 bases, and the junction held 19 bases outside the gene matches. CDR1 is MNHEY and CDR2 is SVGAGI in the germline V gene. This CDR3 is CASSYGALSGGTGNEQFF. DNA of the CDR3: TGTGCCAGCAGCTACGGGGCGCTTAGCGGGGGAACCGGGAATGAGCAGTTCTTC.

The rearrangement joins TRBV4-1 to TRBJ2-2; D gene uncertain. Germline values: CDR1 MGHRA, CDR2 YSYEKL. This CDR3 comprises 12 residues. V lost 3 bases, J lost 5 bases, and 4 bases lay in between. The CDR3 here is CASSHPTGELFF. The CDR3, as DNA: TGCGCCAGCAGCCACCCGACCGGGGAGCTGTTTTTT.

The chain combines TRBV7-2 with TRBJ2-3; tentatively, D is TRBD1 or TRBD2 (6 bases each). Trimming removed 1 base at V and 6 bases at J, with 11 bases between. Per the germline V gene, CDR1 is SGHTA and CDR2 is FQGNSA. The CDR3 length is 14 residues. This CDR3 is CASSLEGGRDTQYF. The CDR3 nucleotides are TGTGCCAGCAGCTTAGAGGGGGGCCGGGATACGCAGTATTTT.

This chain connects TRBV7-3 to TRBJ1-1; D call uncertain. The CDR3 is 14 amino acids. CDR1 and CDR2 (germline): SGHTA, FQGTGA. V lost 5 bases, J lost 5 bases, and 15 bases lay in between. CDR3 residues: CASSAGLRGTEAFF. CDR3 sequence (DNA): TGTGCCAGCAGCGCCGGACTGAGAGGGACTGAAGCTTTCTTT.